This is a list of T cell receptor beta chains from one sample in a study of blood T cell repertoires in COVID-19. The protocol was immunoSEQ multiplex PCR, while the TCRdb copy is restricted to in-frame clones and leaves out a portion. Seen here are some 130,000 clones, 70% to 90% observed once, and the top ten hold about a tenth. Sequencing was performed on peripheral blood. These receptors all come from a man in his forties or fifties with acute or convalescent COVID-19. Both conserved end residues are part of each CDR3. Fields, in order: V gene, clone size, D gene, J gene, CDR3 protein, CDR3 DNA. D genes are given only for firm matches. For some rows the clone size is stated as once, few or many, or as a class when expanded; others skip it.

v_gene: TRBV19
abundance: -
d_gene: TRBD1
j_gene: TRBJ1-3
CDR3aa: CARPDRDESGNTIYF
CDR3nt: TGTGCCCGCCCGGACAGGGACGAATCTGGAAACACCATATATTTT

v_gene: TRBV28
abundance: -
d_gene: TRBD1
j_gene: TRBJ1-1
CDR3aa: CASSLEGQSYTEAFF
CDR3nt: TGTGCCAGCAGTTTGGAGGGACAGTCGTACACTGAAGCTTTCTTT

v_gene: TRBV28
abundance: -
d_gene: -
j_gene: TRBJ1-3
CDR3aa: CASSFRGNTIYF
CDR3nt: TGTGCCAGCAGTTTCAGGGGAAACACCATATATTTT

v_gene: TRBV10-2
abundance: -
d_gene: -
j_gene: TRBJ1-5
CDR3aa: CASSPDRLVEPQHF
CDR3nt: TGCGCCAGCAGCCCAGACAGGTTAGTTGAGCCCCAGCATTTT

v_gene: TRBV7-2
abundance: -
d_gene: TRBD1
j_gene: TRBJ1-3
CDR3aa: CASSPQTGSGNTIYF
CDR3nt: TGTGCCAGCAGCCCCCAGACAGGGTCCGGAAACACCATATATTTT

v_gene: TRBV5-4
abundance: -
d_gene: -
j_gene: TRBJ1-6
CDR3aa: CASLRRPEGSPLHF
CDR3nt: TGTGCCAGCTTGCGCCGGCCCGAGGGTTCACCCCTCCACTTT

v_gene: TRBV5-1
abundance: few
d_gene: -
j_gene: TRBJ1-1
CDR3aa: CASSLLFRDTEAFF
CDR3nt: TGCGCCAGCAGCTTGCTGTTCAGGGACACTGAAGCTTTCTTT

v_gene: TRBV19
abundance: -
d_gene: -
j_gene: TRBJ2-1
CDR3aa: CASSAGQLYNEQFF
CDR3nt: TGTGCCAGTAGCGCGGGACAGCTTTACAATGAGCAGTTCTTC

v_gene: TRBV4-2
abundance: -
d_gene: -
j_gene: TRBJ1-1
CDR3aa: CASSPGLAEAFF
CDR3nt: TGTGCCAGCAGCCCCGGACTTGCTGAAGCTTTCTTT

v_gene: TRBV12-3/TRBV12-4
abundance: -
d_gene: TRBD1
j_gene: TRBJ1-1
CDR3aa: CASRDRGLSEAFF
CDR3nt: TGTGCCAGCAGGGACAGGGGTCTCTCTGAAGCTTTCTTT

v_gene: TRBV11-2
abundance: -
d_gene: -
j_gene: TRBJ2-3
CDR3aa: CASSWRGAAVTSTDTQYF
CDR3nt: TGTGCCAGCAGCTGGCGGGGCGCGGCGGTCACCAGCACAGATACGCAGTATTTT

v_gene: TRBV18
abundance: once
d_gene: -
j_gene: TRBJ1-4
CDR3aa: CASSPLRTDYEKLFF
CDR3nt: TGTGCCAGCTCACCACTCCGGACAGACTATGAAAAACTGTTTTTT

v_gene: TRBV12-3/TRBV12-4
abundance: -
d_gene: -
j_gene: TRBJ1-3
CDR3aa: CASSFGSGNTIYF
CDR3nt: TGTGCCAGCAGTTTCGGGTCTGGAAACACCATATATTTT

v_gene: TRBV25-1
abundance: -
d_gene: -
j_gene: TRBJ1-1
CDR3aa: CASSEGPMNTEAFF
CDR3nt: TGTGCCAGCAGTGAAGGGCCGATGAACACTGAAGCTTTCTTT

v_gene: TRBV10-1
abundance: -
d_gene: -
j_gene: TRBJ1-5
CDR3aa: CASRGAEGYQPQHF
CDR3nt: TGCGCCAGCCGGGGAGCGGAGGGATATCAGCCCCAGCATTTT

v_gene: TRBV30
abundance: -
d_gene: TRBD1
j_gene: TRBJ1-3
CDR3aa: CAWSITGGGNTIYF
CDR3nt: TGTGCCTGGAGCATAACAGGGGGAGGAAACACCATATATTTT

v_gene: TRBV20-1
abundance: -
d_gene: -
j_gene: TRBJ1-1
CDR3aa: CSAALSKAFF
CDR3nt: TGCAGTGCTGCCCTCTCTAAGGCTTTCTTT